The 29 T cell receptor beta chains in this list originate from one sample, sequenced in a study of CD8 T cells in ankylosing spondylitis. Via MiXCR, TCRdb re-called the 5' RACE reads, giving one row per CDR3 protein. The sample lists around 220,000 distinct CDR3 sequences, 10% to 13% occurring once. The sequencing sample was made of blood, either unsorted or a sorted T cell fraction (not recorded which). The origin of the receptors is a male donor with ankylosing spondylitis or in good health (not recorded which).

This clonotype came up a few times. The V gene is TRBV20-1, the J gene TRBJ2-1; D gene unclear. In germline, CDR1 is DFQATT, CDR2 SNEGSKA (reference sequence). The CDR3 totals 12 residues. V lost 2 bases and J lost 3, with 5 bases in between. Here the CDR3 DNA reads TGCAGTGCTAGACAGCTCTACAATGAGCAGTTCTTC. Amino acid sequence: CSARQLYNEQFF.

This clonotype has at least ten counts. This chain connects TRBV7-8 to TRBJ2-3; possibly TRBD1 or TRBD2 for D (5 bases each). Deletions cut 1 base from V and 0 bases from J, with 17 bases between. There are 18 residues in the CDR3. Germline V gene data show CDR1 as SGHVS and CDR2 as FQNEAQ. The CDR3 sequence: CASSLDWGIGASTDTQYF. The DNA of the CDR3 is TGTGCCAGCAGCTTAGATTGGGGAATCGGGGCGAGCACAGATACGCAGTATTTT.

This clonotype came up a few times. CDR3 amino acids: CASSQANNQPQHF. The CDR3 DNA follows: TGTGCCAGCAGCCAAGCGAACAATCAGCCCCAGCATTTT. The chain combines TRBV3-1 with TRBJ1-5; no clear D gene. V was clipped by 1 base and J by 3 bases, with 4 bases between them. Germline values: CDR1 LGHDT, CDR2 YNNKEL (reference sequence). The length of the CDR3 is 13 residues. Using reference TRBV3-1 and TRBJ1-5 for the parts outside the CDR3, the full variable domain is DTAVSQTPKYLVTQMGNDKSIKCEQNLGHDTMYWYKQDSKKFLKIMFSYNNKELIINETVPNRFSPKSPDKAHLNLHINSLELGDSAVYFCASSQANNQPQHFGDGTRLSIL.

The CDR3 reads CASSTGGFGNTIYF. The CDR3, as DNA: TGCGCCAGCAGCACAGGGGGCTTTGGAAACACCATATATTTT. The J gene is TRBJ1-3, the V gene TRBV5-1; 9 bases line up with TRBD1. Trimming removed 4 bases from V and 3 bases from J; junction bases left unmatched: 2. The germline V gene has CDR1 SGHRS and CDR2 YFSETQ. The CDR3 loop spans 14 amino acids.

This clonotype was detected many times. The chain employs TRBV5-5 and TRBJ2-3; no definite D call. The CDR3 consists of 14 residues. With 3 bases removed from V and 6 bases from J, the gap between germline ends came to 14 bases. Germline-derived CDR1 and CDR2 are SGHKS and YYEKEE (reference sequence). The CDR3 DNA reads as TGTGCCAGCAGCTCTCTAAAGCTAACCGATACGCAGTATTTT. This codes for CASSSLKLTDTQYF.

This clonotype was picked up a small number of times. The chain couples TRBV6-2 or TRBV6-3 to TRBJ2-6; D gene uncertain. Germline CDR1 MNHEY, CDR2 SVGEGT. V lost 7 bases, J lost 4 bases, and 11 bases lay in between. The CDR3 is 14 residues long. The CDR3 reads CASTPRSGANVLTF. The CDR3 DNA is TGTGCCAGCACCCCGCGATCCGGGGCCAACGTCCTGACTTTC.

This clonotype was seen a handful of times. The chain carries TRBV11-3 and TRBJ2-1, with D tentatively TRBD2 (6 bases). Germline CDR1 and CDR2: SGHNT and YENEEA. CDR3 size: 15 residues. Trimming pared 4 bases from V and 4 bases from J, leaving 14 bases between. Written as DNA, the CDR3 is TGTGCCAGCAGCTCTCAGGCGGCGGGATACAATGAGCAGTTCTTC. Encoded protein: CASSSQAAGYNEQFF.

This clonotype was observed a few times. The chain employs TRBV24-1 and TRBJ1-1; tentatively, D is TRBD1 (6 bases). The ends were cut back, 4 bases at V and 5 bases at J, with 10 bases in the middle. This CDR3 region has 13 residues. Germline V gene lookup returns CDR1 KGHDR and CDR2 SFDVKD. The CDR3 DNA is TGTGCCACCAGTGAAACCAGGGGAACTGAAGCTTTCTTT. Its protein product is CATSETRGTEAFF.

This clonotype was observed many times. V usage is TRBV20-1 and J usage is TRBJ2-3, with D possibly being TRBD2 (6 bases). Germline V lookup: CDR1 DFQATT, CDR2 SNEGSKA (reference sequence). CDR3 length: 13 residues. Between the trimmed V and J ends, which lost 8 bases and 3 bases, there was a span of 15 bases. CDR3 in DNA: TGCAGTCCCTTTGGTGGGGGGACAGATACGCAGTATTTT. It specifies CSPFGGGTDTQYF.

This clonotype was seen at least ten times. The CDR3 region has the DNA TGCAGTGCGCCAGGGGGGAGCACTGAAGCTTTCTTT. Its translation is CSAPGGSTEAFF. The V call is TRBV20-1, the J call TRBJ1-1; 7 nucleotides align to TRBD1. Germline V lookup: CDR1 DFQATT, CDR2 SNEGSKA (reference sequence). This CDR3 has 12 amino acids. Unmatched junction bases numbered 5, after V lost 6 bases and J lost 4 bases.

The V and J genes are TRBV28 and TRBJ2-7; 9 bases fit TRBD1. The trim removed 5 bases at V and 5 bases at J, leaving 7 bases unmatched. The CDR3 is made up of 14 amino acids. From germline, CDR1 is MDHEN and CDR2 SYDVKM. CDR3 loop: CASSSTGGFNEQYF. In DNA form, the CDR3 reads TGTGCCAGCAGTAGTACAGGGGGCTTCAACGAGCAGTACTTC.

This clonotype was seen ten or more times. The V and J genes are TRBV3-1 and TRBJ2-1; a possible D gene is TRBD2 (7 bases). This CDR3 region has 13 residues. Between the trimmed V and J ends, which lost 4 bases and 14 bases, there was a span of 18 bases. Germline CDR1 and CDR2: LGHDT and YNNKEL (reference sequence). CDR3 in amino acids: CASSLATGGLKFF. CDR3 nucleotides: TGTGCCAGCAGCCTCGCTACCGGGGGGCTTAAGTTCTTC.

The sample holds many counts of this clonotype. CDR3 sequence (DNA): TGTGCCAGCAGCCGACAGGGGGTACATGCCGGGGAGCTGTTTTTT. Translating gives CASSRQGVHAGELFF. This sequence joins TRBV12-3 or TRBV12-4 and TRBJ2-2, with 9 bases lining up with TRBD1. V was clipped by 6 bases and J by 6 bases; unmatched bases: 8. This CDR3 contains 15 residues.

Concerning this clonotype: It may be a read error: a sequence one base away is much more abundant. The chain has TRBV4-2 and TRBJ2-1, with D perhaps TRBD2 (6 bases). Trimming removed 5 bases from V and 0 bases from J, with 8 bases in between. The CDR3 has 14 residues. In germline, CDR1 is LGHNA, CDR2 YNFKEQ. The CDR3 spells CASSSGVSYNEQFF. The CDR3 DNA follows: TGTGCCAGCAGCTCGGGGGTCTCCTACAATGAGCAGTTCTTC.

This clonotype was seen ten or more times. The CDR3 spells CASNAGLAVNTGELFF. CDR3 DNA: TGTGCCAGCAACGCCGGACTAGCGGTTAACACCGGGGAGCTGTTTTTT. The V call is TRBV6-1, the J call TRBJ2-2; 10 nucleotides align to TRBD2. The V segment lost 7 bases and the J segment 2 bases; nucleotides outside the gene matches: 7. Germline loops: CDR1 MNHNS, CDR2 SASEGT. The CDR3 contains 16 residues.

The V and J genes are TRBV30 and TRBJ1-1; a possible D gene is TRBD1 (5 bases). From germline, CDR1 is GTSNPN and CDR2 SVGIG (reference sequence). V was shortened by 0 bases and J by 7 bases, with 9 bases between the two germline ends. This CDR3 region has 12 residues. The CDR3 reads CAWSVRDGEAFF. DNA of the CDR3: TGTGCCTGGAGTGTCCGGGACGGTGAAGCTTTCTTT.

This clonotype was observed a few times. CDR3: CASSTRHQETQYF. In nucleotides, the CDR3 is TGTGCCAGCAGCACTCGACACCAAGAGACCCAGTACTTC. This sequence joins TRBV3-1 and TRBJ2-5; unclear D gene. The V and J ends lost 5 bases and 0 bases respectively, with 7 bases between them. The germline gives CDR1 LGHDT, CDR2 YNNKEL (reference sequence). The CDR3 totals 13 residues.

This clonotype was seen only a few times. The chain has TRBV6-5 and TRBJ2-5; D is unclear. This CDR3 comprises 12 residues. Germline V gene sequence: CDR1 MNHEY, CDR2 SVGAGI. V gave up 7 bases and J gave up 1 base, with 7 bases separating them. This CDR3 reads CASKPPQETQYF. In DNA form, the CDR3 reads TGTGCCAGCAAGCCGCCCCAAGAGACCCAGTACTTC.

This clonotype was observed a few times. The rearrangement joins TRBV5-1 to TRBJ1-2, with TRBD1 as a possible D gene (6 bases). CDR3 length: 16 residues. Germline CDR1 and CDR2: SGHRS and YFSETQ. V dropped 0 bases and J dropped 4 bases, with 16 bases sitting between them. The CDR3 region has the DNA TGCGCCAGCAGCTTGGAGCCGGACAGTAAATTCTATGGCTACACCTTC. Translating it yields CASSLEPDSKFYGYTF.

This clonotype was detected a few times. The DNA for the CDR3 is TGTGCCATCAGTGATTTTGACAGGTCGAGCTCCTACGAGCAGTACTTC. Translated, it gives CAISDFDRSSSYEQYF. V gene TRBV10-3 combines with J gene TRBJ2-7; D may be TRBD1 (6 bases). Germline V gives CDR1 ENHRY, CDR2 SYGVKD. V dropped 3 bases and J dropped 0 bases, with 15 bases sitting between them. This CDR3 has 16 amino acids.

This clonotype showed up many times. The chain employs TRBV12-3 or TRBV12-4 and TRBJ1-3; tentatively, D is TRBD1 (5 bases). This CDR3 is 15 amino acids long. The V and J ends lost 5 bases and 0 bases respectively, with 11 bases between them. The CDR3 is CASSGHRSSGNTIYF. The CDR3 DNA sequence: TGTGCCAGCAGTGGACACCGATCCTCTGGAAACACCATATATTTT.

A word on this clonotype: A read error may explain this, as a much larger clone is one base away. The chain recombines TRBV7-8 with TRBJ2-3; 9 positions match TRBD2. Germline V CDR1 and CDR2: SGHVS, FQNEAQ. This CDR3 has 16 residues. Trimming took 4 bases from V and 7 from J; bases not matched to a gene: 12. The CDR3 protein is CASSSILSGGSNTQYF. CDR3 nucleotides: TGTGCCAGCAGCTCCATCCTCAGCGGGGGGTCAAATACGCAGTATTTT.

This clonotype was detected many times. This chain uses TRBV24-1 with TRBJ1-5; no firm D call. This CDR3 is built from 13 residues. Trimming cost V 9 bases and J 7 bases, with 15 bases left between them. Per the germline V gene, CDR1 is KGHDR and CDR2 is SFDVKD. CDR3 in amino acids: CATGRGGNQPQHF. The CDR3 region has the DNA TGTGCCACCGGGCGGGGAGGAAACCAGCCCCAGCATTTT.

The J gene is TRBJ1-3, the V gene TRBV7-9; the D gene is possibly TRBD1 (6 bases). Trimming took 5 bases from V and 3 from J, leaving 17 bases between them. CDR1 SEHNR and CDR2 FQNEAQ come from the germline V gene (reference sequence). The CDR3 contains 16 residues. CDR3 DNA sequence: TGTGCCAGCAGCCCCGAGCGGGACAACTTTGGAAACACCATATATTTT. It yields the protein CASSPERDNFGNTIYF.

This clonotype has just a few counts. The rearrangement joins TRBV15 to TRBJ1-4; 9 positions match TRBD1. CDR1 is LNHNV and CDR2 is YYDKDF in the germline V gene (reference sequence). The V segment lost 3 bases and the J segment 3 bases; nucleotides outside the gene matches: 5. The CDR3 runs 16 residues. The CDR3 is CATSRGQGVANEKLFF. The CDR3 coding sequence is TGTGCCACCAGCAGGGGACAGGGAGTAGCTAATGAAAAACTGTTTTTT.

At least ten counts were recorded for this clonotype. The rearrangement uses TRBV28 and TRBJ2-4; 8 bases line up with TRBD2. This CDR3 is 15 amino acids long. Per the germline V gene, CDR1 is MDHEN and CDR2 is SYDVKM. Trimming at V came to 2 bases and at J to 7 bases, leaving 7 bases not matched to a gene. The DNA of the CDR3 is TGTGCCAGCAGTTTAACGACTCCGGGGGGGAACATTCAGTACTTC. It specifies CASSLTTPGGNIQYF. Filled out from reference TRBV28 and TRBJ2-4, the complete variable domain reads DVKVTQSSRYLVKRTGEKVFLECVQDMDHENMFWYRQDPGLGLRLIYFSYDVKMKEKGDIPEGYSVSREKKERFSLILESASTNQTSMYLCASSLTTPGGNIQYFGAGTRLSVL.

This clonotype was seen at least ten times. The CDR3 is CASSVQGGNEKLFF. CDR3 DNA sequence: TGTGCCAGCAGCGTCCAGGGAGGGAATGAAAAACTGTTTTTT. The chain uses TRBV7-9 and TRBJ1-4; TRBD1 might be the D (5 bases). This CDR3 region has 14 residues. V shed 5 bases and J shed 5 bases, with 12 bases lying between them. CDR1 and CDR2 from the germline V gene are SEHNR and FQNEAQ (reference sequence). The entire variable domain, with the rest obtained from reference TRBV7-9 and TRBJ1-4, is as follows: DTGVSQNPRHKITKRGQNVTFRCDPISEHNRLYWYRQTLGQGPEFLTYFQNEAQLEKSRLLSDRFSAERPKGSFSTLEIQRTEQGDSAMYLCASSVQGGNEKLFFGSGTQLSVL.

Ten or more counts support this clonotype. This chain links TRBV5-6 with TRBJ2-3; 8 bases align to TRBD1. In germline, CDR1 is SGHDT, CDR2 YYEEEE. V lost 0 bases to trimming and J lost 1 base; unmatched junction nucleotides: 4. This CDR3 region has 16 residues. CDR3 region: CASSLDVQGGTDTQYF. In DNA, the CDR3 is TGTGCCAGCAGCTTGGATGTACAGGGGGGCACAGATACGCAGTATTTT.

On this clonotype itself: A read error may be the cause here, since a much bigger clone is one base away. The chain has TRBV12-3 or TRBV12-4 and TRBJ2-2; no firm D call. The V and J ends lost 5 bases and 6 bases respectively, with 16 bases between them. The CDR3 loop spans 15 amino acids. The CDR3 loop reads CASSAGARRAGELFF. CDR3 bases: TGTGCCAGCAGTGCCGGTGCCCGACGGGCCGGGGAGCTGTTTTTT.